Listed below are T cell receptor beta chains from one sample, sequenced in a study of spatial heterogeneity in lung cancer. TCRdb reprocessed the 5' RACE reads via MiXCR and lists one record per CDR3 protein. The table includes just over 70,000 distinct CDR3 sequences, around 8.9% detected once. The material sequenced was PBMCs, taken at follow-up. These TCRs come from a female donor with early-stage non-small cell lung cancer. CDR3s include the opening cysteine and the closing phenylalanine or tryptophan. D genes are given only for firm matches.

d_call j_call v_call cdr3_aa
. TRBJ1-2 TRBV7-6 CASSSHYGGTGGYTF
. TRBJ1-1 TRBV7-2 CASSIGPSNTEAFF
. TRBJ2-3 TRBV24-1 CATSESGPGDTQYF
TRBD1 TRBJ1-1 TRBV18 CASSPINRGDAFF
TRBD1 TRBJ2-7 TRBV28 CASSLPSGQSYEQYF
. TRBJ1-6 TRBV6-5 CASSYANSPLHF
TRBD2 TRBJ2-2 TRBV28 CASSFAGGHGTGELFF
. TRBJ1-1 TRBV29-1 CSVEETEPNWEAFF
TRBD1 TRBJ2-5 TRBV29-1 CSGGTGGTQYF
. TRBJ1-2 TRBV20-1 CSARGQDYGYTF
. TRBJ2-5 TRBV7-2 CASSIGQLETQYF
. TRBJ2-3 TRBV28 CASISELNTDTQYF
. TRBJ2-2 TRBV7-3 CASSSGQHTGELFF
. TRBJ2-7 TRBV6-1 CASSENDEQYF
TRBD2 TRBJ2-1 TRBV7-6 CASSRLAGGSDNEQFF
. TRBJ2-2 TRBV10-1 CASSESGETGELFF
TRBD1 TRBJ1-1 TRBV5-1 CASSLTPGQLNTEAFF
TRBD1 TRBJ2-3 TRBV28 CASSFDRGSTDTQYF
. TRBJ1-1 TRBV6-5 CASSYEGTDTEAFF
. TRBJ1-2 TRBV18 CASSPGDSYTF
TRBD2 TRBJ2-1 TRBV20-1 CSARVVPGTSVPGVYNEQFF
TRBD1 TRBJ1-3 TRBV5-1 CASSLVGQGSGNTIYF
. TRBJ1-1 TRBV5-1 CASSFPGVGTEAFF
. TRBJ2-7 TRBV5-1 CASSQGPTNSYEQYF
TRBD1 TRBJ1-2 TRBV11-1 CASSSTGGIGYTF
TRBD1 TRBJ1-4 TRBV10-3 CAISERTGKNEKLFF
TRBD2 TRBJ2-1 TRBV20-1 CSAPNSGRAHNEQFF
TRBD1 TRBJ1-1 TRBV3-1 CASSPKDRENTEAFF
. TRBJ1-2 TRBV5-1 CASSIQGDDYGYTF
TRBD2 TRBJ2-7 TRBV6-6 CASSQPSAGVYEQYF
. TRBJ2-1 TRBV12-3/TRBV12-4 CASSKLGGEQFF
TRBD2 TRBJ2-2 TRBV2 CASMAREAGTGELFF
. TRBJ2-7 TRBV12-3/TRBV12-4 CASSLGQVKRYF
. TRBJ2-1 TRBV7-2 CASSLAGGTYNEQFF
. TRBJ2-5 TRBV5-1 CASSLESGHSGGTQYF
. TRBJ1-5 TRBV28 CASSLQGALNQPQHF
TRBD1 TRBJ1-3 TRBV3-1 CASNRQGRNTIYF
TRBD2 TRBJ2-4 TRBV25-1 CASSDSGSGGGNIQYF
. TRBJ1-1 TRBV27 CASSSGDITVTEAFF
TRBD2 TRBJ2-5 TRBV20-1 CSASSSGSRGTQYF
. TRBJ2-1 TRBV6-6 CASSSGPPAYNEQFF
. TRBJ1-1 TRBV7-2 CASSLNSQSGAFF
TRBD1 TRBJ2-1 TRBV18 CASSQGAGDNEQFF
TRBD2 TRBJ2-3 TRBV19 CASSRPTSGTDTQYF
. TRBJ1-5 TRBV27 CASSLEGSGGPSNQPQHF
TRBD2 TRBJ2-1 TRBV28 CASSFRLAGASYNEQFF
. TRBJ2-1 TRBV7-9 CASSPDIFSYNEQFF
. TRBJ1-2 TRBV10-3 CAISSSDGYGYTF
. TRBJ2-2 TRBV24-1 CATSRDYTGELFF
. TRBJ2-5 TRBV24-1 CATSDSPPPETQYF
. TRBJ2-7 TRBV7-8 CASSSRRSVTSSYEQYF
. TRBJ2-1 TRBV18 CASSVFPVSSYNEQFF
. TRBJ2-1 TRBV7-9 CASSPWGAEGSNEQFF
. TRBJ1-5 TRBV5-1 CASSLGQEGQPQHF